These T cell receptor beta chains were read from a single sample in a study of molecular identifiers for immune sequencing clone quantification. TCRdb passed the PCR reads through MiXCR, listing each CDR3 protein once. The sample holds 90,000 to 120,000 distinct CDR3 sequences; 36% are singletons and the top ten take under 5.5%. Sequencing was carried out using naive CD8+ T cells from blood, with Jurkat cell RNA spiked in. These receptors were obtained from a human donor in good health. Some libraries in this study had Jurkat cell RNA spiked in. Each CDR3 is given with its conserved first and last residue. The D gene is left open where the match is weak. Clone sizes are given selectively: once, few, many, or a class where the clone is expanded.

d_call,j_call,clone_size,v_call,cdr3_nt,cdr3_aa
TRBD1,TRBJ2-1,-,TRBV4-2,TGTGCCAGCAGCCGGGGACAGGGTGTCAATGAGCAGTTCTTC,CASSRGQGVNEQFF
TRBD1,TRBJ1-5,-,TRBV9,TGTGCCAGCAGCGATGGACAGGGGGGCCAGCCCCTGCATTTT,CASSDGQGGQPLHF
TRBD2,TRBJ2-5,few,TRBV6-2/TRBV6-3,TGTGCCAGCAGTTACCTAGCGGGACTCGCAGAGACCCAGTACTTC,CASSYLAGLAETQYF
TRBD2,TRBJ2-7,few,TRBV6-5,TGTGCCAGCAGTCCTAGCGGGCCCTCCTACGAGCAGTACTTC,CASSPSGPSYEQYF
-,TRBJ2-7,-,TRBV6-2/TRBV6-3,TGTGCCAGCACCGACGAGCGCGAGGGGACCTACGAGCAGTACTTC,CASTDEREGTYEQYF
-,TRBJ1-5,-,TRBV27,TGTGCCAGCAGTATGGGGGGTGGCAATCAGCCCCAGCATTTT,CASSMGGGNQPQHF
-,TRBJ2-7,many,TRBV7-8,TGTGCCAGCAGCTTAGCCCCGGGCCCTCGAGAGCAGTACTTC,CASSLAPGPREQYF
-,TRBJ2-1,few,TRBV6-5,TGTGCCAGCAGTTTAGGGTATTTTAATGAGCAGTTCTTC,CASSLGYFNEQFF
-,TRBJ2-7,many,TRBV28,TGTGCCAGCAGTTACTCCAGCCTAGATCGCGAGCAGTACTTC,CASSYSSLDREQYF
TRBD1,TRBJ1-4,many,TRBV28,TGTGCCAGCAGGCGGGACAGCTATGAAAAACTGTTTTTT,CASRRDSYEKLFF
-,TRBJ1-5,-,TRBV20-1,TGCAGTGCTAGAGAATTGGGGGTGGGTCAGCCCCAGCATTTT,CSARELGVGQPQHF
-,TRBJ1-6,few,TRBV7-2,TGTGCCAGCAGCCGCGGACAGCACAATAATTCACCCCTCCACTTT,CASSRGQHNNSPLHF
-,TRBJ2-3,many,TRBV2,TGTGCCAGCACGGGCGCGAGCACAGATACGCAGTATTTT,CASTGASTDTQYF
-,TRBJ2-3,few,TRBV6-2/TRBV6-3,TGTGCCAGTCAGGATCTATACGGGCAGTATTTT,CASQDLYGQYF
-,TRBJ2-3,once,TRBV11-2,TGTGCCAGCAGCGGCTATGTGAGCGGGTGGGCCGAGGCAGATACGCAGTATTTT,CASSGYVSGWAEADTQYF
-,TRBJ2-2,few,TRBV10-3,TGTGCCATCAGTGAGTCGCCAGGGTTGCACACCGGGGAGCTGTTTTTT,CAISESPGLHTGELFF
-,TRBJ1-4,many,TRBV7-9,TGTGCCAGCAGCTTGGGGCAGGAAAAACTGTTTTTT,CASSLGQEKLFF
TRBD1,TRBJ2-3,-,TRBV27,TGTGCCAGCAGTTTATGGACAGGGGGCACAGATACGCAGTATTTT,CASSLWTGGTDTQYF
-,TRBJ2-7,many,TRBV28,TGTGCCAGCACCGAGTGGCAGGGCGACGCTTACGGGCAGTACTTC,CASTEWQGDAYGQYF
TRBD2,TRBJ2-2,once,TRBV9,TGTGCCAGCAGCCCATTAGGGACTAGCGGGAACACCGAGGAGCTGTTTTTT,CASSPLGTSGNTEELFF
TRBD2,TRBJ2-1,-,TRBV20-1,TGCAGTGCTAGAGATCTAGGCGGGAGCAACAATGAGCAGTTCTTC,CSARDLGGSNNEQFF